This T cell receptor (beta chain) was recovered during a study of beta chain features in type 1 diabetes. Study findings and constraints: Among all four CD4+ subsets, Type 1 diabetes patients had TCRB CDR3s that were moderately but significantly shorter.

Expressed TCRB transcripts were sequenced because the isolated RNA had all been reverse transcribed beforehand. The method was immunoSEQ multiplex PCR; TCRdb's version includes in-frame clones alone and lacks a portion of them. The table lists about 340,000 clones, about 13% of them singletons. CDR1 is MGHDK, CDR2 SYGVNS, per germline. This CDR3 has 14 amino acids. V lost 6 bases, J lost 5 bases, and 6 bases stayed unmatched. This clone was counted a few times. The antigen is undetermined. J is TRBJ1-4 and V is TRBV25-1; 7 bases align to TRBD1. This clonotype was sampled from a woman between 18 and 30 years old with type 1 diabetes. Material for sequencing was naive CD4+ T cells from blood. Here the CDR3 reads CASSARGLNEKLFF. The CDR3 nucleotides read TGTGCCAGCAGCGCCAGGGGGTTAAATGAAAAACTGTTTTTT.